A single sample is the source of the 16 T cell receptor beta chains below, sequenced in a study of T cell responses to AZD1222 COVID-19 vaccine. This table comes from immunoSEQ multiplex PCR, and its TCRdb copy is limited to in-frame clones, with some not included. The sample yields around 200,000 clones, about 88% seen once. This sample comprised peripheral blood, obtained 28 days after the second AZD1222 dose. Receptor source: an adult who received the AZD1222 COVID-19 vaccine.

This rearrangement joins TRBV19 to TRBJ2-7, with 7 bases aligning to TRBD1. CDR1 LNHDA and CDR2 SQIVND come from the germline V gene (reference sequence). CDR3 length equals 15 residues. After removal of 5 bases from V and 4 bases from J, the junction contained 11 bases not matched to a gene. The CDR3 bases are TGTGCCAGTAGTTCCGGACAGGCCAAGGGGTACGAGCAGTACTTC. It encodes CASSSGQAKGYEQYF.

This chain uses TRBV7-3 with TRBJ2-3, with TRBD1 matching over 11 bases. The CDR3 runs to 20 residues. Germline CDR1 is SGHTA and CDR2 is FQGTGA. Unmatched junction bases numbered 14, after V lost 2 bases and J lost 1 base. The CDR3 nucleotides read TGTGCCAGCAGCTTAGGGTTCGGGACAGGGGGTAGGAGAGGCACAGATACGCAGTATTTT. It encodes CASSLGFGTGGRRGTDTQYF.

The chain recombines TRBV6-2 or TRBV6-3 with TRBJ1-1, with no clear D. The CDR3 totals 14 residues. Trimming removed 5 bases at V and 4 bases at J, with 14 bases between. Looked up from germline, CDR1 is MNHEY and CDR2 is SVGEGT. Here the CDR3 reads CASSRRSESTEAFF. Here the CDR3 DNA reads TGTGCCAGCAGTCGACGCAGTGAAAGCACTGAAGCTTTCTTT.

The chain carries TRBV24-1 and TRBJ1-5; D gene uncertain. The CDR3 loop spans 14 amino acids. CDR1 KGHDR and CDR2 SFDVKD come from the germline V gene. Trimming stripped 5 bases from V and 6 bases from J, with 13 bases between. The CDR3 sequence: CATSGVGIGQPQHF. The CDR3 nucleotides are TGTGCCACCAGTGGAGTGGGGATCGGTCAGCCCCAGCATTTT.

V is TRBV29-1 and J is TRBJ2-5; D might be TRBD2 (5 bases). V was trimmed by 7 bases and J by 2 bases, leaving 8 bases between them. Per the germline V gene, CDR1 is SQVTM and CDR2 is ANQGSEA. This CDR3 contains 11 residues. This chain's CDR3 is CSAGMQETQYF. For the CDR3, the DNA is TGCAGCGCGGGGATGCAAGAGACCCAGTACTTC.

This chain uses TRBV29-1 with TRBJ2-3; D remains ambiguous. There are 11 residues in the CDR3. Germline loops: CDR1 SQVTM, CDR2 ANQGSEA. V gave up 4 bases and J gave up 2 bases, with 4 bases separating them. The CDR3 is CSVGDTDTQYF. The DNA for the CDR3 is TGCAGCGTTGGGGACACAGATACGCAGTATTTT.

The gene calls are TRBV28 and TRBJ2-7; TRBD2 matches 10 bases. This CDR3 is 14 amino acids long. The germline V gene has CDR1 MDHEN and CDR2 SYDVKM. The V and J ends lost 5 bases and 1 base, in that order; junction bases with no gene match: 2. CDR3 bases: TGTGCCAGCAGTGCTAGCGGGAGTTCCTACGAGCAGTACTTC. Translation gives CASSASGSSYEQYF.

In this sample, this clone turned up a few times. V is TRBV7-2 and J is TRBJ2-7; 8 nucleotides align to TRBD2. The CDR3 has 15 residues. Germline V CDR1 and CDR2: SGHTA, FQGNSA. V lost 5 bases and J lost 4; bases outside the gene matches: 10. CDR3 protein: CASSPARGRTYEQYF. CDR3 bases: TGTGCCAGCAGCCCGGCCCGCGGGAGGACTTACGAGCAGTACTTC. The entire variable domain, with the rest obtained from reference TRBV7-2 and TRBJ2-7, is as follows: GAGVSQSPSNKVTEKGKDVELRCDPISGHTALYWYRQSLGQGLEFLIYFQGNSAPDKSGLPSDRFSAERTGGSVSTLTIQRTQQEDSAVYLCASSPARGRTYEQYFGPGTRLTVT.

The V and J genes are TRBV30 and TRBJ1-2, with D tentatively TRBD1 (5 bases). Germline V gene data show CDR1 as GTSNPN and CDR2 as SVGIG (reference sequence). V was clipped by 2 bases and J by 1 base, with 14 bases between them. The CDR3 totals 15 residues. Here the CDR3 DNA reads TGTGCCTGGAGTCGTCGAGGGGCACTTAACTATGGCTACACCTTC. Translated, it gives CAWSRRGALNYGYTF.

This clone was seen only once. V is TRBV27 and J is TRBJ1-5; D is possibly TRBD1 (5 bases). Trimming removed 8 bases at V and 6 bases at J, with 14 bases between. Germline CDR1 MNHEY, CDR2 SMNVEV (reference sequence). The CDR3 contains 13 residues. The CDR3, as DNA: TGTGCCAGCTCCGGGACCGCAGTTCAGCCCCAGCATTTT. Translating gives CASSGTAVQPQHF.

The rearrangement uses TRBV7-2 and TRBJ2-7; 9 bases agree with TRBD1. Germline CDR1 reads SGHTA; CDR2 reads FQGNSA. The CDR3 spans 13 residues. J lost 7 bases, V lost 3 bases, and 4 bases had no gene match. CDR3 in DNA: TGTGCCAGCAGCTTCTACAGGGGGCGGGAGCAGTACTTC. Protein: CASSFYRGREQYF.

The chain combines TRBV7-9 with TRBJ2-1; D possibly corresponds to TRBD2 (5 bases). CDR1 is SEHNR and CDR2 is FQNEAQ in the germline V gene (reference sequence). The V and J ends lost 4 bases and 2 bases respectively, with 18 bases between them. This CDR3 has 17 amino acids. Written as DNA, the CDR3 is TGTGCCAGCAGCTCCGTTTGGGGAGCGGAAACCTACAATGAGCAGTTCTTC. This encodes CASSSVWGAETYNEQFF.

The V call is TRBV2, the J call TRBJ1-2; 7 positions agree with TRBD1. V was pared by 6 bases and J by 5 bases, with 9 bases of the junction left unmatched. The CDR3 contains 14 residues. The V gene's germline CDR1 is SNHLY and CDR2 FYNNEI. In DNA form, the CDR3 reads TGTGCCAGCAGCGCAACAGGGGATGGATATGGCTACACCTTC. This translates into CASSATGDGYGYTF.

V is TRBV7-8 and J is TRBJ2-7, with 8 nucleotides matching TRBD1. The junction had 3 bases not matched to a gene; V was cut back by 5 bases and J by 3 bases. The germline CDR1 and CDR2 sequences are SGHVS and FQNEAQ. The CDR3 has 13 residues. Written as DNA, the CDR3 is TGTGCCAGCAGCGTTGACAGGGGCTACGAGCAGTACTTC. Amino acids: CASSVDRGYEQYF. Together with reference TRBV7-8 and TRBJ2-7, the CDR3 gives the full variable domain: GAGVSQSPRYKVAKRGQDVALRCDPISGHVSLFWYQQALGQGPEFLTYFQNEAQLDKSGLPSDRFFAERPEGSVSTLKIQRTQQEDSAVYLCASSVDRGYEQYFGPGTRLTVT.

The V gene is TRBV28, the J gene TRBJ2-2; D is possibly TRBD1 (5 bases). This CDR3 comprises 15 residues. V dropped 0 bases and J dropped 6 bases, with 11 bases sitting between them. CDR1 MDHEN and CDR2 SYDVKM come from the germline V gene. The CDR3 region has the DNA TGTGCCAGCAGTTTATGGGGGCAGGGCCCCGGGGAGCTGTTTTTT. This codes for CASSLWGQGPGELFF. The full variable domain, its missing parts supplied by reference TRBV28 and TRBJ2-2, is DVKVTQSSRYLVKRTGEKVFLECVQDMDHENMFWYRQDPGLGLRLIYFSYDVKMKEKGDIPEGYSVSREKKERFSLILESASTNQTSMYLCASSLWGQGPGELFFGEGSRLTVL.

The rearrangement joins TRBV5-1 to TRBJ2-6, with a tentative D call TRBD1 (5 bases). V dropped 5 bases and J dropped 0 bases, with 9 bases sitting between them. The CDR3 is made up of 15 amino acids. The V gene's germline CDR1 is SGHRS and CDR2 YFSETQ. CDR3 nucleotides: TGCGCCAGCAGGGGGCTTGCCTCTGGGGCCAACGTCCTGACTTTC. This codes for CASRGLASGANVLTF.